The T cell receptor (beta chain) under discussion was sequenced for a study of blood T cell repertoires in COVID-19. Study-level information: T cells, B-cell-depleted T cells, or PBMCs provided the cDNA or gDNA that served as material.

The V end lost 6 bases, the J end lost 1 base, and 17 bases lay between the germline ends. The CDR3 has 17 residues. Germline V gene data show CDR1 as SGHNT and CDR2 as YYREEE (reference sequence). The protocol was immunoSEQ multiplex PCR, while the TCRdb copy is restricted to in-frame clones and leaves out a portion. This sample has about 160,000 clones; around 85% occur once, and the top ten carry about 1.2%. The genes are TRBV5-4 and TRBJ2-6; the D is unclear. The TCR was taken from a man in his sixties who had recovered from COVID-19. Input material: peripheral blood. The CDR3 loop is CASTSHERGSGANVLTF. The CDR3 region has the DNA TGTGCCAGCACCTCTCACGAAAGAGGATCTGGGGCCAACGTCCTGACTTTC.